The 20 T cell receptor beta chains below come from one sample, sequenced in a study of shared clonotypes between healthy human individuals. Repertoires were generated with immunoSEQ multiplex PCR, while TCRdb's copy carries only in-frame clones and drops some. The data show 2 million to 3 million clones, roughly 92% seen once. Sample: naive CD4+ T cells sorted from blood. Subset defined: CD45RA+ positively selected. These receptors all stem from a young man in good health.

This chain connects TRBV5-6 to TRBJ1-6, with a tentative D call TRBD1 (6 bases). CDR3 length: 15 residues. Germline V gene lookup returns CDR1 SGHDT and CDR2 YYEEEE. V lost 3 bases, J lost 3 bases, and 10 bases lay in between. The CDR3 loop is CASSWGQSYNSPLHF. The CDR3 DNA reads TGTGCCAGCAGCTGGGGGCAGAGCTATAATTCACCCCTCCACTTT.

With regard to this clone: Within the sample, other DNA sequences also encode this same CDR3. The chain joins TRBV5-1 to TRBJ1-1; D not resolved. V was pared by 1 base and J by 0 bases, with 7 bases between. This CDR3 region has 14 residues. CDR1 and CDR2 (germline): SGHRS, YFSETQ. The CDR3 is CASSLTSLNTEAFF. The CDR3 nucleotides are TGCGCCAGCAGCTTGACAAGCTTGAACACTGAAGCTTTCTTT.

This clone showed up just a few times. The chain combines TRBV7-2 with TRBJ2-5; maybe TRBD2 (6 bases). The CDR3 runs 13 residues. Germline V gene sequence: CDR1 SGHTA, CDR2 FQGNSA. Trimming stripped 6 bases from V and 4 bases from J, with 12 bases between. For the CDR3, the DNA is TGTGCCAGCAGACGGGACTCCCGAGAGACCCAGTACTTC. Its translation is CASRRDSRETQYF.

This chain's CDR3 is CASSRTRGDGTDTQYF. The CDR3 DNA sequence: TGTGCCAGCAGTCGAACCAGGGGAGATGGCACAGATACGCAGTATTTT. This chain links TRBV25-1 with TRBJ2-3, with D possibly TRBD1 on 6 matching bases. The length of the CDR3 is 16 residues. Deletions cut 5 bases from V and 1 base from J, with 16 bases between. CDR1 MGHDK and CDR2 SYGVNS come from the germline V gene.

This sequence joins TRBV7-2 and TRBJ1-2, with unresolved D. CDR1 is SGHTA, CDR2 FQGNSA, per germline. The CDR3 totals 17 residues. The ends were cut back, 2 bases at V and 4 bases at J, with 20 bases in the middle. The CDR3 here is CASSLSSSGWTSYGYTF. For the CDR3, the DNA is TGTGCCAGCAGCTTATCTAGTAGCGGATGGACTAGCTATGGCTACACCTTC.

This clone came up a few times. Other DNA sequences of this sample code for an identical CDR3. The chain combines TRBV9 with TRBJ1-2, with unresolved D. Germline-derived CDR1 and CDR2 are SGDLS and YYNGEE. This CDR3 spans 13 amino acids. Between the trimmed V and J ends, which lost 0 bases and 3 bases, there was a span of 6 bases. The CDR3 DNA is TGTGCCAGCAGCGTAGAGACGGACTATGGCTACACCTTC. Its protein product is CASSVETDYGYTF. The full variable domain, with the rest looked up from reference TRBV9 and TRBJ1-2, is DSGVTQTPKHLITATGQRVTLRCSPRSGDLSVYWYQQSLDQGLQFLIQYYNGEERAKGNILERFSAQQFPDLHSELNLSSLELGDSALYFCASSVETDYGYTFGSGTRLTVV.

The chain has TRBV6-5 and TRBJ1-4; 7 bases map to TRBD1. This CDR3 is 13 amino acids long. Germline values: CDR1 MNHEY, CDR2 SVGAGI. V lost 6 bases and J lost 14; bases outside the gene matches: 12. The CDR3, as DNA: TGTGCCAGCAGCTCCCACCCACAGGGGCTTCTGTTTTTT. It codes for CASSSHPQGLLFF.

This CDR3 reads CASSLSEREGQYEQYF. The CDR3 nucleotides are TGTGCCAGCTCACTTTCCGAGCGGGAGGGCCAATACGAGCAGTACTTC. The chain couples TRBV18 to TRBJ2-7; TRBD2 matches 10 bases. This CDR3 contains 16 residues. The trim removed 4 bases at V and 4 bases at J, leaving 10 bases unmatched. Germline CDR1 and CDR2: KGHSH and LQKENI.

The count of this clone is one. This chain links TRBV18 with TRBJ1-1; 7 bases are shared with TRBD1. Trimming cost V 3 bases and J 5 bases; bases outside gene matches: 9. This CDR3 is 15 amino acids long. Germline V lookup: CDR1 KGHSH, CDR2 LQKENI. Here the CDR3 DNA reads TGTGCCAGCTCACCGATGGGCACAGGGGTTACTGAAGCTTTCTTT. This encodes CASSPMGTGVTEAFF. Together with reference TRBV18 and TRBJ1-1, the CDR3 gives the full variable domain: NAGVMQNPRHLVRRRGQEARLRCSPMKGHSHVYWYRQLPEEGLKFMVYLQKENIIDESGMPKERFSAEFPKEGPSILRIQQVVRGDSAAYFCASSPMGTGVTEAFFGQGTRLTVV.

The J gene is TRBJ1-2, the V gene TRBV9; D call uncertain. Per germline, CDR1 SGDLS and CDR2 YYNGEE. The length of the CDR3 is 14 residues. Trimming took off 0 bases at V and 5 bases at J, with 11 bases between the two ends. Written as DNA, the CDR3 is TGTGCCAGCAGCGTAGGAGTGGAGTTTTATGGCTACACCTTC. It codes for CASSVGVEFYGYTF.

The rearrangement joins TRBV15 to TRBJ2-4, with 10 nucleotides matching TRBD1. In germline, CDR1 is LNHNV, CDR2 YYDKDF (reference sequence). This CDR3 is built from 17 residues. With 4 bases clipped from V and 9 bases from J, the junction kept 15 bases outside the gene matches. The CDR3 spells CATSTRDRGGSWSIQYF. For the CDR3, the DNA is TGTGCCACCAGCACCAGGGACAGGGGAGGGTCTTGGTCCATTCAGTACTTC.

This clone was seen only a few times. The CDR3 loop is CASSLATLPQETQYF. CDR3 bases: TGTGCCAGCAGCTTAGCGACCCTACCCCAAGAGACCCAGTACTTC. The V gene is TRBV11-3, the J gene TRBJ2-5; D call uncertain. V lost 1 base to trimming and J lost 1 base, with 10 bases between them. Per germline, CDR1 SGHNT and CDR2 YENEEA. The CDR3 loop spans 15 amino acids.

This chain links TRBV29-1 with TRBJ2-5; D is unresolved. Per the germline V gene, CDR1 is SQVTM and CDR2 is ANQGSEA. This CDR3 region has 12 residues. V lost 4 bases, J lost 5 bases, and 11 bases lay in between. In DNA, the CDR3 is TGCAGCGTTGGAGATCCGGCCGAGACCCAGTACTTC. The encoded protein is CSVGDPAETQYF.

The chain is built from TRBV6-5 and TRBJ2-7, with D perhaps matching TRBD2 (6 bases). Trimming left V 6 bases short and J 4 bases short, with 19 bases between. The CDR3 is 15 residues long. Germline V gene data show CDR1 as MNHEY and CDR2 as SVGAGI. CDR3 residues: CASRALDWGEYEQYF. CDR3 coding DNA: TGTGCCAGCAGGGCCCTTGATTGGGGGGAGTACGAGCAGTACTTC.

This CDR3 reads CASSFATSTGELFF. The CDR3, as DNA: TGTGCCAGCAGCTTCGCCACATCCACCGGGGAGCTGTTTTTT. The chain carries TRBV7-2 and TRBJ2-2; D gene uncertain. The CDR3 has 14 amino acids. The germline V and J ends were trimmed by 3 bases and 4 bases, with 9 bases remaining between them. The V gene's germline CDR1 is SGHTA and CDR2 FQGNSA. The whole variable domain, filled in from reference TRBV7-2 and TRBJ2-2, reads GAGVSQSPSNKVTEKGKDVELRCDPISGHTALYWYRQSLGQGLEFLIYFQGNSAPDKSGLPSDRFSAERTGGSVSTLTIQRTQQEDSAVYLCASSFATSTGELFFGEGSRLTVL.

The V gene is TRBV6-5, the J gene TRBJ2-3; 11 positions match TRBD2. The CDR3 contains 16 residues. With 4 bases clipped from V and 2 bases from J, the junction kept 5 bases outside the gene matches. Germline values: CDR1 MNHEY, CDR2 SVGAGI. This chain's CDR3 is CASSWGLAVNTDTQYF. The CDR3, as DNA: TGTGCCAGCAGTTGGGGACTAGCGGTAAACACAGATACGCAGTATTTT.

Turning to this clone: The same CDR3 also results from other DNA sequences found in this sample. The CDR3 region has the DNA TGTGCCAGCAGCCCCCTGGTCAGCACAGATACGCAGTATTTT. It encodes CASSPLVSTDTQYF. The chain uses TRBV9 and TRBJ2-3; D gene ambiguous. Per germline, CDR1 SGDLS and CDR2 YYNGEE. Between the trimmed V and J ends, which lost 4 bases and 0 bases, there was a span of 9 bases. The CDR3 sequence is 14 residues long.

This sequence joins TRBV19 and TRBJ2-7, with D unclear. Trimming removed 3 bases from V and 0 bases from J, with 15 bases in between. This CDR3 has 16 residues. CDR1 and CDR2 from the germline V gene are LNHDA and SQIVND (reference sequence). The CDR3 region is CASSIGMSWSSYEQYF. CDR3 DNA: TGTGCCAGTAGTATTGGAATGTCATGGAGCTCCTACGAGCAGTACTTC.

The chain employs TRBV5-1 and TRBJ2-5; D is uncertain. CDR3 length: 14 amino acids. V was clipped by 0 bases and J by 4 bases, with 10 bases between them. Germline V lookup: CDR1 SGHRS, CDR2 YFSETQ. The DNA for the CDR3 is TGCGCCAGCAGCTTGGAAGTGGGGTTAGAGACCCAGTACTTC. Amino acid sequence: CASSLEVGLETQYF. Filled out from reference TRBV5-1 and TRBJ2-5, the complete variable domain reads KAGVTQTPRYLIKTRGQQVTLSCSPISGHRSVSWYQQTPGQGLQFLFEYFSETQRNKGNFPGRFSGRQFSNSRSEMNVSTLELGDSALYLCASSLEVGLETQYFGPGTRLLVL.

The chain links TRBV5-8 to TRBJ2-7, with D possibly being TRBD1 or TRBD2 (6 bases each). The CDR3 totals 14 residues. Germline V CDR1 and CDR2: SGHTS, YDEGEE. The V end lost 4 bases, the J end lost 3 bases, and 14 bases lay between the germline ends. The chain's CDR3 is CASSPGANGYEQYF. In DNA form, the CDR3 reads TGTGCCAGCAGCCCGGGGGCCAATGGCTACGAGCAGTACTTC.